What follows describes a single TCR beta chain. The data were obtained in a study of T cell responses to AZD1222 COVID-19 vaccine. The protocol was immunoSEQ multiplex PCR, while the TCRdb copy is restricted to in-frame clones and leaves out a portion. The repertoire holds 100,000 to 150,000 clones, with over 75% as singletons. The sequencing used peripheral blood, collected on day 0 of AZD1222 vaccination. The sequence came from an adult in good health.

The CDR3 region has the DNA TGTGCCAGCAGTGAAGCGGGACGGGGGCGCAATCAGCCCCAGCATTTT. Translated: CASSEAGRGRNQPQHF. J is TRBJ1-5 and V is TRBV2, with D maybe TRBD1 (6 bases). Trimming shortened V by 0 bases and J by 2 bases, and 11 bases separated the two germline ends. The CDR3 has 16 amino acids. CDR1 SNHLY and CDR2 FYNNEI come from the germline V gene.